A selection of T cell receptor beta chains follows, all from one sample in a study of shared clonotypes between healthy human individuals. Clones were sequenced by immunoSEQ multiplex PCR, and TCRdb holds only the in-frame ones, with some missing. The sample contains about 730,000 clones, 55% to 75% of which appear only once. Sequencing was done on a sample of memory CD4+ T cells sorted from blood. The source of these receptors is a woman aged 25 to 39 in good health. Both conserved end residues are part of each CDR3. The order of the fields is V gene, J gene, D gene, clone size, CDR3 DNA, CDR3 protein. The D gene is left open where the match is weak. Not all rows give a size; the values are once, few, many and, for expanded clones, a class.

V gene: TRBV5-1; J gene: TRBJ2-1; D gene: TRBD2; clone size: .; CDR3 DNA: TGCGCCAGCAGCTCCTCTAGCGGGAGTTACAATGAGCAGTTCTTC; CDR3 protein: CASSSSSGSYNEQFF
V gene: TRBV5-6; J gene: TRBJ2-1; D gene: TRBD2; clone size: .; CDR3 DNA: TGTGCCAGCAGCCCAGCGGGAGGTACCTACAATGAGCAGTTCTTC; CDR3 protein: CASSPAGGTYNEQFF
V gene: TRBV30; J gene: TRBJ1-6; D gene: .; clone size: .; CDR3 DNA: TGTGCCTGGAGTGCCTTAAACGCTGACAATTCACCCCTCCACTTT; CDR3 protein: CAWSALNADNSPLHF
V gene: TRBV7-6; J gene: TRBJ2-7; D gene: .; clone size: .; CDR3 DNA: TGTGCCAGCAGCCCCGGATCCCTTAGCGCCGGGGAGCAGTACTTC; CDR3 protein: CASSPGSLSAGEQYF
V gene: TRBV30; J gene: TRBJ2-1; D gene: .; clone size: .; CDR3 DNA: TGTGCCTGGACCGCAGGGCCCGGAAATGAGCAGTTCTTC; CDR3 protein: CAWTAGPGNEQFF
V gene: TRBV7-7; J gene: TRBJ2-2; D gene: .; clone size: .; CDR3 DNA: TGTGCCAGCAGCGCAAGGGGGCGGGGGCTCACCGGGGAGCTGTTTTTT; CDR3 protein: CASSARGRGLTGELFF
V gene: TRBV18; J gene: TRBJ1-1; D gene: .; clone size: .; CDR3 DNA: TGTGCCAGCTCACCAAGTGCAGGGAAAGCTGAAGCTTTCTTT; CDR3 protein: CASSPSAGKAEAFF
V gene: TRBV5-5; J gene: TRBJ2-6; D gene: .; clone size: .; CDR3 DNA: TGTGCCAGCAGCTCCCGGGAACCGGACTCTGGGGCCAACGTCCTGACTTTC; CDR3 protein: CASSSREPDSGANVLTF
V gene: TRBV2; J gene: TRBJ2-1; D gene: TRBD2; clone size: .; CDR3 DNA: TGTGCCAGCAGTGGACAAACCCCGACTAGCGGATACAATGAGCAGTTCTTC; CDR3 protein: CASSGQTPTSGYNEQFF
V gene: TRBV7-2; J gene: TRBJ1-2; D gene: .; clone size: .; CDR3 DNA: TGTGCCAGCAGCTTAAGGGTCAGGGCGATAGATGGCTACACCTTC; CDR3 protein: CASSLRVRAIDGYTF
V gene: TRBV21-1; J gene: TRBJ1-5; D gene: .; clone size: .; CDR3 DNA: TGTGCCAGCAGCGGAAGGGGGGTTAGAGAACAGCCCCAGCATTTT; CDR3 protein: CASSGRGVREQPQHF
V gene: TRBV6-1; J gene: TRBJ2-5; D gene: .; clone size: .; CDR3 DNA: TGTGCCAGCAGTGAACGCCCGAAAGAGACCCAGTACTTC; CDR3 protein: CASSERPKETQYF
V gene: TRBV6-5; J gene: TRBJ2-5; D gene: .; clone size: once; CDR3 DNA: TGTGCCAGCAGTTACCCCGGGACGGGAGAGACCCAGTACTTC; CDR3 protein: CASSYPGTGETQYF
V gene: TRBV7-2; J gene: TRBJ2-5; D gene: .; clone size: many; CDR3 DNA: TGTGCCAGCAGCTTAGGTCGGTGGGGGACCCAGTACTTC; CDR3 protein: CASSLGRWGTQYF
V gene: TRBV28; J gene: TRBJ2-1; D gene: TRBD2; clone size: .; CDR3 DNA: TGTGCCAGCAGTTCCCGGGGTAGCGGGAGTTTCGGTTACAATGAGCAGTTCTTC; CDR3 protein: CASSSRGSGSFGYNEQFF
V gene: TRBV6-1; J gene: TRBJ1-5; D gene: .; clone size: .; CDR3 DNA: TGTGCCAGCACAGAATTCGGCAATCAGCCCCAGCATTTT; CDR3 protein: CASTEFGNQPQHF
V gene: TRBV6-5; J gene: TRBJ2-7; D gene: .; clone size: .; CDR3 DNA: TGTGTCACTGGCGGGCAGTTGAGGCTCGAGCAGTACTTC; CDR3 protein: CVTGGQLRLEQYF
V gene: TRBV10-2; J gene: TRBJ1-5; D gene: .; clone size: .; CDR3 DNA: TGCGCCAGCAGTGAGTCGTTACATGGACAATCCATTTATAGCAATCAGCCCCAGCATTTT; CDR3 protein: CASSESLHGQSIYSNQPQHF
V gene: TRBV15; J gene: TRBJ2-1; D gene: .; clone size: .; CDR3 DNA: TGTGCCACCAGCGAGCTGGGGGCGGGGTCCTACAATGAGCAGTTCTTC; CDR3 protein: CATSELGAGSYNEQFF
V gene: TRBV29-1; J gene: TRBJ1-1; D gene: .; clone size: .; CDR3 DNA: TGCAGCGCCGAGGAGCAGCGAAACACTGAAGCTTTCTTT; CDR3 protein: CSAEEQRNTEAFF
V gene: TRBV4-2; J gene: TRBJ1-2; D gene: .; clone size: few; CDR3 DNA: TGTGCTACTAGGTACGAGGTATCCCGCTACACCTTC; CDR3 protein: CATRYEVSRYTF
V gene: TRBV7-9; J gene: TRBJ1-4; D gene: TRBD1; clone size: .; CDR3 DNA: TGTGCCAGCGCCGAGGGACAGGGTAATGAAAAACTGTTTTTT; CDR3 protein: CASAEGQGNEKLFF
V gene: TRBV5-1; J gene: TRBJ1-2; D gene: .; clone size: .; CDR3 DNA: TGCGCCAGCAGCTTGGTAGCGAAGGGGTATGGCTACACCTTC; CDR3 protein: CASSLVAKGYGYTF